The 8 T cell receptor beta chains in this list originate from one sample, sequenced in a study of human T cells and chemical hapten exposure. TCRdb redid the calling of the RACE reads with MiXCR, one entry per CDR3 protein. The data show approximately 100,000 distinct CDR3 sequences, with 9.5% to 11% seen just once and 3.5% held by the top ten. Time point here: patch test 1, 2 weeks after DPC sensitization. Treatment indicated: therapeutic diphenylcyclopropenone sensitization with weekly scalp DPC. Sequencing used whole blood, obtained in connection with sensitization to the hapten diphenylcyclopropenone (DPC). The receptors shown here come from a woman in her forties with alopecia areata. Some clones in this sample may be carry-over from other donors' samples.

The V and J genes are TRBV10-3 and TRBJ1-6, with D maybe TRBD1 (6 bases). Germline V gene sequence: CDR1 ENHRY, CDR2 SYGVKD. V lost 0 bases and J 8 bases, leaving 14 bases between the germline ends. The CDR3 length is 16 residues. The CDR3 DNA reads TGTGCCATCAGTGAGTCGAATCAGGGGCTCGATTCACCCCTCCACTTT. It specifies CAISESNQGLDSPLHF.

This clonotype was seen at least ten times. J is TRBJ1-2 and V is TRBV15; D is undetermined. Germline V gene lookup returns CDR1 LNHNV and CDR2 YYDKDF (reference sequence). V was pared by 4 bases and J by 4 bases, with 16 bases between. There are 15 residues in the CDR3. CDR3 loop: CATSKGMETGYGYTF. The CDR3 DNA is TGTGCCACCAGCAAGGGCATGGAGACGGGCTATGGCTACACCTTC.

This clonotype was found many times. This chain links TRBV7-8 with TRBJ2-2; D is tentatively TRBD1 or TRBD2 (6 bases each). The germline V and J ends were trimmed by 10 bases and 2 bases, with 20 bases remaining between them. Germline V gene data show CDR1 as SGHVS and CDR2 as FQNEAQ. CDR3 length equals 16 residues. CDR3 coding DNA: TGTGCCAACCCACCCGTTCGGGGGCCCAACACCGGGGAGCTGTTTTTT. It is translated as CANPPVRGPNTGELFF.

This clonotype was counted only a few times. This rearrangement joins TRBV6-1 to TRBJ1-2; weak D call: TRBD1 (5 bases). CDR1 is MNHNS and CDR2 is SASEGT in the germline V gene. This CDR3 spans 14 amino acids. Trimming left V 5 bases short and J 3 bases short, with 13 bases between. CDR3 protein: CASSFRETYYGYTF. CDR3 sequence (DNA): TGTGCCAGCAGTTTCAGGGAAACCTACTATGGCTACACCTTC.

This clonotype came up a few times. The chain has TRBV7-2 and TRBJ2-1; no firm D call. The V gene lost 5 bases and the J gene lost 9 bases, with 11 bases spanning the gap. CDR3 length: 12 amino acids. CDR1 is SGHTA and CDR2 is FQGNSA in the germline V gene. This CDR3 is CASSPSLGEQFF. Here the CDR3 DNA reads TGTGCCAGCAGCCCCAGCCTCGGTGAGCAGTTCTTC.

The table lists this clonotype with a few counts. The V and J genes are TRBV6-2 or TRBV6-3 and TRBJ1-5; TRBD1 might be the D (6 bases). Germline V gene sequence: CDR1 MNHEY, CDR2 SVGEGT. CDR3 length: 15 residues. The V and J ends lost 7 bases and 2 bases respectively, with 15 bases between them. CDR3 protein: CASTYGGSGNQPQHF. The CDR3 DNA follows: TGTGCCAGCACCTACGGGGGCAGCGGCAATCAGCCCCAGCATTTT.

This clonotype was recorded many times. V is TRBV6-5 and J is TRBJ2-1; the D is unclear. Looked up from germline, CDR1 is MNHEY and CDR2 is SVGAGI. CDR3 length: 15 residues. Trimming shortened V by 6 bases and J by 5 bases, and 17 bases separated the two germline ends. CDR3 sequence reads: CASRTPGRLNNEQFF. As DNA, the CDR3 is TGTGCCAGCAGAACCCCGGGCAGGTTGAACAATGAGCAGTTCTTC.

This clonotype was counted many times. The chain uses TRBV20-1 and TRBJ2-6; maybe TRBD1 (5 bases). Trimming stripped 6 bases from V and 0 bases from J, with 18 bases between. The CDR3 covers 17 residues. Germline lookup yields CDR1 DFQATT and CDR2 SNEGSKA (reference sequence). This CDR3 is CSAPSRQGRSGANVLTF. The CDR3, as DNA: TGCAGTGCCCCCTCCAGGCAGGGCCGCTCTGGGGCCAACGTCCTGACTTTC.